This TCR beta chain was identified in a study of blood T cell repertoires in COVID-19. Study-wide context: Sites across the United States, Italy and Spain contributed samples from acute and convalescent COVID-19. T cells, B-cell-depleted T cells, or PBMCs supplied cDNA or gDNA.

In regard to this clone: A read error may account for a junction end that differs from germline.

Original analysis: The authors estimated nucleated cell counts from reference gene primer amplification. The table came from immunoSEQ multiplex PCR; TCRdb's copy has only in-frame clones and leaves some out. V and J calls plus clone size are reproduced from that table; the DNA served to infer D and trimming. The sample holds 15,000 or so clones, approximately 83% seen once. This CDR3 region has 15 residues. Germline values: CDR1 SGHTA, CDR2 FQGNSA. The clonotype was recovered from a human donor in a cohort sampled during active COVID-19. The sample comprised peripheral blood. This sequence joins TRBV7-2 and TRBJ2-3; 12 nucleotides agree with TRBD2. The chain's CDR3 is CASSLAGGPTDTQYF. In nucleotides, the CDR3 is TGTGCCAGCAGCCTAGCGGGGGGGCCAACAGATACGCAGTATTTT.